Each of the 20 T cell receptor beta chains below was sequenced from the same sample in a study of blood T cell repertoires in COVID-19. Some clones are missing from TCRdb's copy, which holds only in-frame ones; the method was immunoSEQ multiplex PCR. The sample contains about 150,000 clones, roughly 89% of which appear only once. Specimen: peripheral blood. The receptor source for this set is a woman aged 45 to 65 with active or convalescent COVID-19.

The chain couples TRBV6-5 to TRBJ1-1; a weak D match, TRBD1 (6 bases). The CDR3 runs to 13 residues. V shed 7 bases and J shed 1 base, with 10 bases lying between them. Germline V gene sequence: CDR1 MNHEY, CDR2 SVGAGI. CDR3 loop: CASKRQENTEAFF. For the CDR3, the DNA is TGTGCCAGCAAAAGACAGGAGAACACTGAAGCTTTCTTT.

The chain has TRBV19 and TRBJ1-1; D not resolved. Trimming shortened V by 2 bases and J by 5 bases, and 9 bases separated the two germline ends. This CDR3 is built from 13 residues. Germline CDR1 reads LNHDA; CDR2 reads SQIVND (reference sequence). This CDR3 reads CASSIPGKTEAFF. In nucleotides, the CDR3 is TGTGCCAGTAGTATACCAGGAAAGACTGAAGCTTTCTTT. Variable domain in full (rest from reference TRBV19 and TRBJ1-1): DGGITQSPKYLFRKEGQNVTLSCEQNLNHDAMYWYRQDPGQGLRLIYYSQIVNDFQKGDIAEGYSVSREKKESFPLTVTSAQKNPTAFYLCASSIPGKTEAFFGQGTRLTVV.

The CDR3 loop reads CASSPPTGASNTEAFF. CDR3 nucleotide sequence: TGTGCCAGCTCACCACCGACAGGGGCTTCGAACACTGAAGCTTTCTTT. The chain couples TRBV18 to TRBJ1-1; 8 nucleotides match TRBD1. From germline, CDR1 is KGHSH and CDR2 LQKENI. V lost 0 bases to trimming and J lost 1 base; unmatched junction nucleotides: 4. This CDR3 is 16 amino acids long.

CDR3 nucleotides: TGCGCCAGCAGCCAAGTCCCGGGAACGTCTCGCCTTAGCTCTGGAAACACCATATATTTT. It yields the protein CASSQVPGTSRLSSGNTIYF. V and J are TRBV4-1 and TRBJ1-3; D gene ambiguous. The ends were cut back, 1 base at V and 0 bases at J, with 22 bases in the middle. The CDR3 consists of 20 residues. Germline CDR1 reads MGHRA; CDR2 reads YSYEKL.

This clone was seen just once. The rearrangement uses TRBV11-2 and TRBJ1-2; TRBD1 agrees at 9 bases. The CDR3 consists of 16 residues. Germline-derived CDR1 and CDR2 are SGHAT and FQNNGV. The V and J ends lost 5 bases and 4 bases, in that order; junction bases with no gene match: 11. CDR3 amino acids: CASSPLVTGQGYGYTF. CDR3 sequence (DNA): TGTGCCAGCAGCCCGCTAGTAACGGGACAGGGCTATGGCTACACCTTC.

The table lists this clone with a count of one. The rearrangement uses TRBV18 and TRBJ2-1, with 10 bases that match TRBD2. After removal of 2 bases from V and 8 bases from J, the junction contained 6 bases not matched to a gene. The CDR3 covers 15 residues. The germline V gene encodes CDR1 KGHSH and CDR2 LQKENI. In nucleotides, the CDR3 is TGTGCCAGCTCACCAAATAGCGGGAGGACCCATGAGCAGTTCTTC. Translated, it gives CASSPNSGRTHEQFF.

This clone has more than one count but fewer than ten. V usage is TRBV10-3 and J usage is TRBJ2-2; 13 bases align to TRBD2. The CDR3 runs 14 residues. The V and J ends lost 7 bases and 6 bases, in that order; junction bases with no gene match: 2. CDR1 and CDR2 from the germline V gene are ENHRY and SYGVKD. The CDR3 coding sequence is TGTGCCATCACGGGACTAGCGGGGTCCGGGGAGCTGTTTTTT. Translating gives CAITGLAGSGELFF.

The chain employs TRBV5-1 and TRBJ2-1; 7 bases match TRBD2. The germline V gene has CDR1 SGHRS and CDR2 YFSETQ. V shed 0 bases, J shed 9 bases, and the junction held 15 bases outside the gene matches. The CDR3 totals 17 residues. The CDR3 region is CASSLVASGLNGGEQFF. In DNA form, the CDR3 reads TGCGCCAGCAGCTTGGTGGCTAGCGGCCTCAATGGGGGTGAGCAGTTCTTC.

The chain couples TRBV5-1 to TRBJ2-3, with 8 bases aligning to TRBD1. Trimming took 4 bases from V and 5 from J; bases not matched to a gene: 9. CDR3 length: 15 residues. Germline loops: CDR1 SGHRS, CDR2 YFSETQ. The CDR3 region has the DNA TGCGCCAGCAGCCCAAGACAGGGGCAGGGAGATACGCAGTATTTT. This translates into CASSPRQGQGDTQYF.

This clone was counted once. The chain employs TRBV6-2 or TRBV6-3 and TRBJ1-3; D is possibly TRBD1 (6 bases). Between the trimmed V and J ends, which lost 5 bases and 5 bases, there was a span of 13 bases. This CDR3 is built from 14 residues. The germline CDR1 and CDR2 sequences are MNHEY and SVGEGT. Here the CDR3 reads CASSHAGGRNTIYF. The CDR3 bases are TGTGCCAGCAGTCACGCGGGGGGCCGAAACACCATATATTTT.

This chain links TRBV19 with TRBJ2-3; 9 bases agree with TRBD2. CDR3 size: 19 residues. The trim removed 5 bases at V and 2 bases at J, leaving 17 bases unmatched. The germline CDR1 and CDR2 sequences are LNHDA and SQIVND (reference sequence). This CDR3 reads CASSALYAGGPLPTDTQYF. For the CDR3, the DNA is TGTGCCAGTAGTGCGCTATACGCGGGAGGGCCCCTGCCCACAGATACGCAGTATTTT.

The CDR3 nucleotides are TGTGCCAGCAGTCGACAGGGAAGGACAGATACGCAGTATTTT. Protein: CASSRQGRTDTQYF. V is TRBV6-6 and J is TRBJ2-3; 7 bases line up with TRBD1. J gave up 3 bases and V 5 bases, and 5 bases lay outside the gene matches. CDR1 is MNHNY and CDR2 is SVGAGI in the germline V gene (reference sequence). The CDR3 length is 14 residues.

The chain uses TRBV11-2 and TRBJ1-2, with a tentative D call TRBD1 (6 bases). Between the trimmed V and J ends, which lost 4 bases and 8 bases, there was a span of 14 bases. This CDR3 region has 13 residues. The germline CDR1 and CDR2 sequences are SGHAT and FQNNGV. CDR3 protein: CASSSTGFYGYTF. Written as DNA, the CDR3 is TGTGCCAGCAGCTCGACAGGATTCTACGGCTACACCTTC.

The V gene is TRBV6-5, the J gene TRBJ2-1; the D is unclear. Germline V gene lookup returns CDR1 MNHEY and CDR2 SVGAGI. V lost 2 bases, J lost 16 bases, and 21 bases lay in between. CDR3 length: 14 amino acids. CDR3 protein: CASSYENGWAHQFF. The CDR3 DNA is TGTGCCAGCAGTTACGAGAACGGTTGGGCTCATCAATTCTTC.

The chain uses TRBV2 and TRBJ1-5; 9 nucleotides match TRBD1. The CDR3 covers 14 residues. From germline, CDR1 is SNHLY and CDR2 FYNNEI. V lost 7 bases, J lost 0 bases, and 1 base stayed unmatched. CDR3 DNA sequence: TGTGCCAGCAACAGGGGGCCTAGCAATCAGCCCCAGCATTTT. As protein: CASNRGPSNQPQHF.

The chain links TRBV19 to TRBJ2-1; TRBD1 matches 7 bases. Trimming at V came to 3 bases and at J to 4 bases, leaving 3 bases not matched to a gene. The CDR3 has 14 residues. Germline CDR1 is LNHDA and CDR2 is SQIVND (reference sequence). The CDR3 is CASSIGTEYNEQFF. The CDR3 coding sequence is TGTGCCAGTAGTATCGGGACAGAATACAATGAGCAGTTCTTC. The full variable domain, its missing parts supplied by reference TRBV19 and TRBJ2-1, is DGGITQSPKYLFRKEGQNVTLSCEQNLNHDAMYWYRQDPGQGLRLIYYSQIVNDFQKGDIAEGYSVSREKKESFPLTVTSAQKNPTAFYLCASSIGTEYNEQFFGPGTRLTVL.

The chain carries TRBV5-4 and TRBJ2-2; D is perhaps TRBD1 (5 bases). CDR1 and CDR2 from the germline V gene are SGHNT and YYREEE (reference sequence). The CDR3 is made up of 16 amino acids. Trimming pared 5 bases from V and 3 bases from J, leaving 17 bases between. This chain's CDR3 is CASRYFGLGDTGELFF. For the CDR3, the DNA is TGTGCCAGCAGATATTTCGGGCTAGGGGACACCGGGGAGCTGTTTTTT.

The chain uses TRBV4-1 and TRBJ2-2; tentative D call: TRBD2 (6 bases). This CDR3 has 17 amino acids. CDR1 and CDR2 (germline): MGHRA, YSYEKL. The V end was cut by 3 bases, the J end by 0 bases, with 14 bases between. The CDR3 nucleotides are TGCGCCAGCAGCCATATCGAGCGGGTGCCGAACACCGGGGAGCTGTTTTTT. It yields the protein CASSHIERVPNTGELFF.

The chain carries TRBV7-2 and TRBJ2-3; the match to TRBD2 covers 8 bases. Germline lookup yields CDR1 SGHTA and CDR2 FQGNSA. With 1 base clipped from V and 0 bases from J, the junction kept 3 bases outside the gene matches. The CDR3 runs to 16 residues. In nucleotides, the CDR3 is TGTGCCAGCAGCTTAGTCGGGGGGGGTAGCACAGATACGCAGTATTTT. This translates into CASSLVGGGSTDTQYF.

This clone was seen once. The rearrangement uses TRBV7-2 and TRBJ1-5; tentatively, D is TRBD1 (5 bases). CDR3 length: 15 residues. The V end was cut by 5 bases, the J end by 5 bases, with 16 bases between. The germline V gene has CDR1 SGHTA and CDR2 FQGNSA. The DNA for the CDR3 is TGTGCCAGCAGCCTAGGGTCAGGGTGGGATCAGCCCCAGCATTTT. It is translated as CASSLGSGWDQPQHF.